This paragraph covers one T cell receptor beta chain sequence. Its antigen remains unidentified. The germline V gene encodes CDR1 LGHNA and CDR2 YNFKEQ. CDR3 length: 15 amino acids. V lost 0 bases and J 2 bases, leaving 10 bases between the germline ends. This entry comes from a study of T-cell memory formation after mild COVID-19. Background on the study: Clusters were largely donor specific. General study findings and limits: Chiefly within CM and EM were the contracting CD4+ clones; CD8+ ones were within EMRA. CD4+ bias marked clones expanding day 15 to 37, unlike balanced contracting clones.

TCR alpha and TCR beta cDNA libraries with sample barcodes and UMIs came from 5'RACE using constant-segment primers. TCRdb reprocessed the 5' RACE reads via MiXCR and lists one record per CDR3 protein. The data show about 310,000 distinct CDR3 sequences, with roughly a fifth seen just once and around 21% held by the top ten. What was sequenced was PBMCs or a T cell subset sorted from them (not recorded which). The origin of this receptor is a man aged 18 to 30 who had mild COVID-19 (a few samples of this study predate the infection). Cell type and time point are not known. The V and J genes are TRBV4-2 and TRBJ2-5; D unclear. The CDR3 protein is CASSQDRPGQETQYF. CDR3 in DNA: TGTGCCAGCAGCCAAGATCGTCCAGGACAAGAGACCCAGTACTTC.